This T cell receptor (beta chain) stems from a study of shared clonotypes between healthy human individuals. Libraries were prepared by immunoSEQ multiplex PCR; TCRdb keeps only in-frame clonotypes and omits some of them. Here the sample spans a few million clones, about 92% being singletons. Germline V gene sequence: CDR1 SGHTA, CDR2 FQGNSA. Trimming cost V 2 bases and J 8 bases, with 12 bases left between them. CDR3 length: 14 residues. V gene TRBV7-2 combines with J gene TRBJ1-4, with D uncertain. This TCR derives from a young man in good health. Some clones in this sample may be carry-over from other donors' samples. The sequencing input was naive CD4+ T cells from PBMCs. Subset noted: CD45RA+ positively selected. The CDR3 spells CASSLRPQEEKLFF. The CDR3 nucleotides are TGTGCCAGCAGCTTAAGGCCCCAGGAGGAAAAACTGTTTTTT.